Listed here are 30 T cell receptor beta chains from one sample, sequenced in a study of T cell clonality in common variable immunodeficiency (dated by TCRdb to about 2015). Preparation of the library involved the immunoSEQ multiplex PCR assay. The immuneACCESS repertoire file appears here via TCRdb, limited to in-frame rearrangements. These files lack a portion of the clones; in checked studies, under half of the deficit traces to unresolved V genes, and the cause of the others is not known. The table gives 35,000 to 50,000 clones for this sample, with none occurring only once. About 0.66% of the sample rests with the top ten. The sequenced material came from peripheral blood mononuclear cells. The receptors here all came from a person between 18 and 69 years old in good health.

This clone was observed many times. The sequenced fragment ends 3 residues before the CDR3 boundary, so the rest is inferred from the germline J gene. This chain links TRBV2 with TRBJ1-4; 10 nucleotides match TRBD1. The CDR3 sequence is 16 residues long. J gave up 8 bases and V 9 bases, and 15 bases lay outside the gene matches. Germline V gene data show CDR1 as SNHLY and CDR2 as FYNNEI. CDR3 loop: CARSGTGDDFGEKLFF. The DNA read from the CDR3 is TGTGCCAGATCCGGGACAGGGGATGATTTCGGGGAAAAA.

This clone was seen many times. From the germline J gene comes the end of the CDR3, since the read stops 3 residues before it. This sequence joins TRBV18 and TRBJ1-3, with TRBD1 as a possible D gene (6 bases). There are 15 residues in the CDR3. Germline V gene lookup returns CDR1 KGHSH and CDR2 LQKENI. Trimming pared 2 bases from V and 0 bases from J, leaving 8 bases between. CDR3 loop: CASSPRTDSGNTIYF. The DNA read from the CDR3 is TGTGCCAGCTCACCAAGGACAGACTCTGGAAACACC.

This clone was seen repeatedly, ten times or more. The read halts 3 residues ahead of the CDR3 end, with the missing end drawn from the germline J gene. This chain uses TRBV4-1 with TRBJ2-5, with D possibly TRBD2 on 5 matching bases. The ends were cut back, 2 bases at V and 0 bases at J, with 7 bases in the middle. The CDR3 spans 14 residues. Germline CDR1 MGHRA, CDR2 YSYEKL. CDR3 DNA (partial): TGCGCCAGCAGCCAAACCGGGGACCAAGAGACC. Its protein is CASSQTGDQET. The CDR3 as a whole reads CASSQTGDQETQYF.

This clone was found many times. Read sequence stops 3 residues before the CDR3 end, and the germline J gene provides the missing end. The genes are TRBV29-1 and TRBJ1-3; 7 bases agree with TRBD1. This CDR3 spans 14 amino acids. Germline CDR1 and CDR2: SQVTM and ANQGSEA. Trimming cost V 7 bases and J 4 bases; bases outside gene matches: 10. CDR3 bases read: TGCAGCGCCAACCAAGGGGGCCTCGGAAACACC. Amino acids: CSANQGGLGNT. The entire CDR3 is CSANQGGLGNTIYF. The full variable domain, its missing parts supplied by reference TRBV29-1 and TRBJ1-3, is SAVISQKPSRDICQRGTSLTIQCQVDSQVTMMFWYRQQPGQSLTLIATANQGSEATYESGFVIDKFPISRPNLTFSTLTVSNMSPEDSSIYLCSANQGGLGNTIYFGEGSWLTVV.

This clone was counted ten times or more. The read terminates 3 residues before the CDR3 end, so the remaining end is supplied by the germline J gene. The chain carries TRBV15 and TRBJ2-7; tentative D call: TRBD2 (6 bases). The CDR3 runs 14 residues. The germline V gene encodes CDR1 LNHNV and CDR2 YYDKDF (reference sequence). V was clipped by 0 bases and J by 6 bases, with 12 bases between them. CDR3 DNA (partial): TGTGCCACCAGCAGAGATGGGGGGATCTCCGAG. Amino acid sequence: CATSRDGGISE. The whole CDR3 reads CATSRDGGISEQYF. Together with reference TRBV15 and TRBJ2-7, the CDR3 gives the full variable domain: DAMVIQNPRYQVTQFGKPVTLSCSQTLNHNVMYWYQQKSSQAPKLLFHYYDKDFNNEADTPDNFQSRRPNTSFCFLDIRSPGLGDTAMYLCATSRDGGISEQYFGPGTRLTVT.

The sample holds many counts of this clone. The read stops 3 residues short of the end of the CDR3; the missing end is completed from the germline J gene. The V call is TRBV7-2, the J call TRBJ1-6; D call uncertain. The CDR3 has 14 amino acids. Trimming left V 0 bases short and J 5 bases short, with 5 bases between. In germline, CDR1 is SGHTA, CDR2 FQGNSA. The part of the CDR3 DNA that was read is TGTGCCAGCAGCTTAGCGCAGGATAATTCACCC. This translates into CASSLAQDNSP. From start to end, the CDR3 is CASSLAQDNSPLHF.

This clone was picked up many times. This CDR3 reads CASNTQGQETQYF. CDR3 bases read: TGTGCCAGCAACACACAGGGTCAAGAGACC. The V call is TRBV9, the J call TRBJ2-5, with a possible D match to TRBD1 (6 bases). The read ends 3 residues before the CDR3 terminus; that terminus is restored from the germline J gene. Germline loops: CDR1 SGDLS, CDR2 YYNGEE. There are 13 residues in the CDR3. The ends were cut back, 6 bases at V and 2 bases at J, with 11 bases in the middle.

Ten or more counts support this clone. The part of the CDR3 DNA that was read is TGTGCCAGCAGTCCCTCGGGACAGCAATATGGC. Encoded protein: CASSPSGQQYG. The whole CDR3 region reads CASSPSGQQYGYTF. The chain joins TRBV28 to TRBJ1-2, with 7 bases identical to TRBD1. The CDR3 extends 3 residues past the end of the read, so its final part is completed from the germline J gene. V lost 5 bases to trimming and J lost 5 bases; unmatched junction nucleotides: 8. CDR1 is MDHEN, CDR2 SYDVKM, per germline. This CDR3 spans 14 amino acids.

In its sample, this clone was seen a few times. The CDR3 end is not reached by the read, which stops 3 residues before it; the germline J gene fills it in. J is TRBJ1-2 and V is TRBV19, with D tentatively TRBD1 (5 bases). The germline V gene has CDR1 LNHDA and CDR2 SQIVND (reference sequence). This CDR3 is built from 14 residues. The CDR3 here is CASRASGFGGDYTF. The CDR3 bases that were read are TGTGCCAGTAGGGCTAGCGGGTTCGGGGGAGAC.

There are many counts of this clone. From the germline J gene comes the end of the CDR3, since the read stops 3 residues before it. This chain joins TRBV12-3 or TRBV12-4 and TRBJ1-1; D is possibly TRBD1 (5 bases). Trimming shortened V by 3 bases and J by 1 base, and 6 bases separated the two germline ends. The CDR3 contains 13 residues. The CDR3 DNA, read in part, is TGTGCCAGCAGTTTGGGGGGGAACACTGAA. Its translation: CASSLGGNTE. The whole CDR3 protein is CASSLGGNTEAFF.

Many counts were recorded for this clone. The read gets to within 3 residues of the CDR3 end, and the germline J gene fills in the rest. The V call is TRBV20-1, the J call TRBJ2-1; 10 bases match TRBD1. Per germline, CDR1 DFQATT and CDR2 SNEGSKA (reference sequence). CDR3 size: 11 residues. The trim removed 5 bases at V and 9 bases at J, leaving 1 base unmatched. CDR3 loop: CSADRGREQFF. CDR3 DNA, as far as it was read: TGCAGTGCTGACAGGGGGCGTGAG.

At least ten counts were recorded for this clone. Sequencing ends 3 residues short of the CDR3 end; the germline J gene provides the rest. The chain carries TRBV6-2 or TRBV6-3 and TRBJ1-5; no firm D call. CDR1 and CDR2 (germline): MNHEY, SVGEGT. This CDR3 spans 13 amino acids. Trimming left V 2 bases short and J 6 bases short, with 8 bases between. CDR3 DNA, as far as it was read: TGTGCCAGCAGTTACAGCGGGGTTCAGCCC. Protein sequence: CASSYSGVQP. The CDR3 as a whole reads CASSYSGVQPQHF.

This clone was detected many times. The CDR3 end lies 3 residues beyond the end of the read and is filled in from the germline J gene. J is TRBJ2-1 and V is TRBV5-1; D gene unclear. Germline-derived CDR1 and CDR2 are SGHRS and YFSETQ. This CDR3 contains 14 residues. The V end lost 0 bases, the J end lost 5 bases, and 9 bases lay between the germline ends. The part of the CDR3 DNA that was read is TGCGCCAGCAGCTTGGGTGACTCTCACAATGAG. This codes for CASSLGDSHNE. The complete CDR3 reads CASSLGDSHNEQFF.

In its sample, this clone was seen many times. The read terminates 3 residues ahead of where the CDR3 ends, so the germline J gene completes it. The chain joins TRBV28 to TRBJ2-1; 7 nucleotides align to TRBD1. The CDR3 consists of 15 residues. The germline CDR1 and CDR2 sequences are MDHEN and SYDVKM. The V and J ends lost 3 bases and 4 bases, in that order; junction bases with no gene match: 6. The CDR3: CASSFPGTAYNEQFF. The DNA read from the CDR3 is TGTGCCAGCAGTTTCCCCGGGACAGCTTACAATGAG.

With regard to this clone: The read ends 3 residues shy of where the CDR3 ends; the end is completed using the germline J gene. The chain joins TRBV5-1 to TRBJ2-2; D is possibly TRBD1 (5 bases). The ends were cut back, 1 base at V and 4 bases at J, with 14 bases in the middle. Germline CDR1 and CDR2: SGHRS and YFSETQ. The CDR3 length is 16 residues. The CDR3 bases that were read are TGCGCCAGCAGCTTGTCTTCAGGGTTAAGCACCGGGGAG. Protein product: CASSLSSGLSTGE. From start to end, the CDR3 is CASSLSSGLSTGELFF. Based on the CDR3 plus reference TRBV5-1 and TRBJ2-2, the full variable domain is KAGVTQTPRYLIKTRGQQVTLSCSPISGHRSVSWYQQTPGQGLQFLFEYFSETQRNKGNFPGRFSGRQFSNSRSEMNVSTLELGDSALYLCASSLSSGLSTGELFFGEGSRLTVL.

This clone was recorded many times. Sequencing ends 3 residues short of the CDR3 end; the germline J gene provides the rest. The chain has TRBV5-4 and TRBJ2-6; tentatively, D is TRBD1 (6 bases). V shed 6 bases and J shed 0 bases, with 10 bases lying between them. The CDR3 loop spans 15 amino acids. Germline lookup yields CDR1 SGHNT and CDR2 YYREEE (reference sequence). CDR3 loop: CASNQGNSGANVLTF. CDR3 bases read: TGTGCCAGCAATCAGGGGAACTCTGGGGCCAACGTC. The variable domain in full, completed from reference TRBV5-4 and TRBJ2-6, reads ETGVTQSPTHLIKTRGQQVTLRCSSQSGHNTVSWYQQALGQGPQFIFQYYREEENGRGNFPPRFSGLQFPNYSSELNVNALELDDSALYLCASNQGNSGANVLTFGAGSRLTVL.

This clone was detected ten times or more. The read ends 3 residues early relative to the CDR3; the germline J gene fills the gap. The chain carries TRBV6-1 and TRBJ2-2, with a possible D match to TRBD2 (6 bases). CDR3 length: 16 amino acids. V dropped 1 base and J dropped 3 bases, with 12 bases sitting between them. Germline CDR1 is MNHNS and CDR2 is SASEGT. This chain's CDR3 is CASSEVAGYDTGELFF. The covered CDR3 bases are TGTGCCAGCAGTGAAGTTGCGGGGTACGACACCGGGGAG.

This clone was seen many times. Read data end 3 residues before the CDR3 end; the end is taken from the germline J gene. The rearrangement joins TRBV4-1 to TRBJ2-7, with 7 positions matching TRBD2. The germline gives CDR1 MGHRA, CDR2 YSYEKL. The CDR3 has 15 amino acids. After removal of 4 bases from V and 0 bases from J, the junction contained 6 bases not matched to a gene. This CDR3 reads CASSRSGDYSYEQYF. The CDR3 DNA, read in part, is TGCGCCAGCAGCCGAAGTGGGGACTACTCCTACGAG.

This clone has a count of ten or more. The part of the CDR3 DNA that was read is TGTGCCAGCAGTGACAGGGGGCGAGAACGAGAAAAA. Translated: CASSDRGREREK. The whole CDR3 protein is CASSDRGREREKLFF. V is TRBV2 and J is TRBJ1-4, with 8 bases aligning to TRBD1. The DNA ends 3 residues before the CDR3 does, and the rest of the CDR3 is filled in from the germline J gene. With V trimmed by 3 bases and J by 8 bases, 8 bases remained unmatched. The CDR3 contains 15 residues. Germline V gene lookup returns CDR1 SNHLY and CDR2 FYNNEI.

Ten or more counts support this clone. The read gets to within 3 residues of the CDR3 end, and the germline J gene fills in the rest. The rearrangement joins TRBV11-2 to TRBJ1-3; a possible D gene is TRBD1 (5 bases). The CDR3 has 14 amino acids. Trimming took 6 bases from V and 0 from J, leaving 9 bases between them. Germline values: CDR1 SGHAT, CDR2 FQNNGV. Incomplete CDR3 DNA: TGTGCCAGCAGTGACAGCATCTCTGGAAACACC. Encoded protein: CASSDSISGNT. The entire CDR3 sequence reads CASSDSISGNTIYF.

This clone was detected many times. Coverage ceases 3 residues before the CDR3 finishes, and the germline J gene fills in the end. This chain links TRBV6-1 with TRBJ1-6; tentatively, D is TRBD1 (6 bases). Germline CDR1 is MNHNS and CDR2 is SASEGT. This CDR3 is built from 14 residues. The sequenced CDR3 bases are TGTGCCAGCAGTGAAAGGGGGACCTTCGTCACC. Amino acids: CASSERGTFVT. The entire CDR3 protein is CASSERGTFVTLHF.

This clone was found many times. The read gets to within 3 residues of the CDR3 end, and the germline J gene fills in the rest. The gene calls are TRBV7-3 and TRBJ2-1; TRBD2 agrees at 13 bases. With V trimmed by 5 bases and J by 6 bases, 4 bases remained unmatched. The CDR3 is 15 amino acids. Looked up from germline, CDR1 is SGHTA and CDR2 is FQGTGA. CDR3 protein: CASSRGLAGVNEQFF. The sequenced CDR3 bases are TGTGCCAGCAGCCGCGGACTAGCGGGGGTCAATGAG.

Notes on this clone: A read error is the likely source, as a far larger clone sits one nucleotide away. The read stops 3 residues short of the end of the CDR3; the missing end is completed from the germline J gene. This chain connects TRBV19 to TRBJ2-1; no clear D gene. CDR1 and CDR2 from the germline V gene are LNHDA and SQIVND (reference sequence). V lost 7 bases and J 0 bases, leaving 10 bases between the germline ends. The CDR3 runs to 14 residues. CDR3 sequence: CASKLVSSYNEQFF. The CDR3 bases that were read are TGTGCCAGTAAGTTAGTGTCCTCCTACAATGAG.

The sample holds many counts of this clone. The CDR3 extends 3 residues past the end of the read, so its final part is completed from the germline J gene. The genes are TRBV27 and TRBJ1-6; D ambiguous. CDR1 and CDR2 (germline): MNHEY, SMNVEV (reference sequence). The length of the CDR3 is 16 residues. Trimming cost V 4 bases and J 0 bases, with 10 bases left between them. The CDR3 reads CASSWLFSSYNSPLHF. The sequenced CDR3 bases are TGTGCCAGCAGTTGGCTTTTCAGCTCCTATAATTCACCC.

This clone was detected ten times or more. The chain's CDR3 is CSASRLAESTGELFF. Partial CDR3 DNA: TGCAGTGCTTCCCGACTAGCGGAGTCCACCGGGGAG. V is TRBV20-1 and J is TRBJ2-2; TRBD2 agrees at 9 bases. The DNA ends 3 residues before the CDR3 does, and the rest of the CDR3 is filled in from the germline J gene. Trimming took 5 bases from V and 4 from J; bases not matched to a gene: 8. This CDR3 is 15 amino acids long. Germline V gene lookup returns CDR1 DFQATT and CDR2 SNEGSKA (reference sequence).

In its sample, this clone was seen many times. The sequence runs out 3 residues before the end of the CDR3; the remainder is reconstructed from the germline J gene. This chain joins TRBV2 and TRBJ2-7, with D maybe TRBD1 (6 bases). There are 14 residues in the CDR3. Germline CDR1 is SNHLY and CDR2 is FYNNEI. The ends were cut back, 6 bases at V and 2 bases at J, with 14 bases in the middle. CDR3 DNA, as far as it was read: TGTGCCAGCAGCCCGGGACAATTGGCCTACGAG. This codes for CASSPGQLAYE. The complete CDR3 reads CASSPGQLAYEQYF.

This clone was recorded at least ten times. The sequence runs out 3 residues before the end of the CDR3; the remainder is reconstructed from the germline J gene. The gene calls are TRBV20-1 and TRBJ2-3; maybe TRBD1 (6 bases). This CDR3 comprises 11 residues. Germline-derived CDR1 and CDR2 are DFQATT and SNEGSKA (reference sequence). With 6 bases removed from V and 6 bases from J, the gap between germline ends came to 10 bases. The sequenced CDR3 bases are TGCAGTGCCCACAGGGTGGATACG. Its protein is CSAHRVDT. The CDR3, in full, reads CSAHRVDTQYF.

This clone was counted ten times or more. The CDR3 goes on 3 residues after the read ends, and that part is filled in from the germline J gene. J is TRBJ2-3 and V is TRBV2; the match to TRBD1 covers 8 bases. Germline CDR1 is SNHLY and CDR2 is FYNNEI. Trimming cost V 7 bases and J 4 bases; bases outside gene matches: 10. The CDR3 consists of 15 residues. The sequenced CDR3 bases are TGTGCCAGCACAGCCCAGGGGGCTATGGCAGATACG. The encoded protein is CASTAQGAMADT. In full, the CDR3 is CASTAQGAMADTQYF.

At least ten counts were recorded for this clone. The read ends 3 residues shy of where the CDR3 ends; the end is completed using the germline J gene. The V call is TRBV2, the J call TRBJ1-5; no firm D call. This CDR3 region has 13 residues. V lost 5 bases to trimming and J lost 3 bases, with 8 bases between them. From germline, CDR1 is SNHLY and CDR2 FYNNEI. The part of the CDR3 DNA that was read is TGTGCCAGCAGTCCCGAGGTCAATCAGCCC. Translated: CASSPEVNQP. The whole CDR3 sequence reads CASSPEVNQPQHF.

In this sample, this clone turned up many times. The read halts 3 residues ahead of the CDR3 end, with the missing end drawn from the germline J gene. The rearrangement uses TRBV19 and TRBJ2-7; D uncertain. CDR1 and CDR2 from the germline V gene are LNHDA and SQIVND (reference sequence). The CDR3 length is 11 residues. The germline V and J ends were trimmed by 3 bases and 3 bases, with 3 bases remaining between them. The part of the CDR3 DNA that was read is TGTGCCAGTAGTATCGGCTACGAG. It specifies CASSIGYE. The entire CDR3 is CASSIGYEQYF. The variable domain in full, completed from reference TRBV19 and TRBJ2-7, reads DGGITQSPKYLFRKEGQNVTLSCEQNLNHDAMYWYRQDPGQGLRLIYYSQIVNDFQKGDIAEGYSVSREKKESFPLTVTSAQKNPTAFYLCASSIGYEQYFGPGTRLTVT.